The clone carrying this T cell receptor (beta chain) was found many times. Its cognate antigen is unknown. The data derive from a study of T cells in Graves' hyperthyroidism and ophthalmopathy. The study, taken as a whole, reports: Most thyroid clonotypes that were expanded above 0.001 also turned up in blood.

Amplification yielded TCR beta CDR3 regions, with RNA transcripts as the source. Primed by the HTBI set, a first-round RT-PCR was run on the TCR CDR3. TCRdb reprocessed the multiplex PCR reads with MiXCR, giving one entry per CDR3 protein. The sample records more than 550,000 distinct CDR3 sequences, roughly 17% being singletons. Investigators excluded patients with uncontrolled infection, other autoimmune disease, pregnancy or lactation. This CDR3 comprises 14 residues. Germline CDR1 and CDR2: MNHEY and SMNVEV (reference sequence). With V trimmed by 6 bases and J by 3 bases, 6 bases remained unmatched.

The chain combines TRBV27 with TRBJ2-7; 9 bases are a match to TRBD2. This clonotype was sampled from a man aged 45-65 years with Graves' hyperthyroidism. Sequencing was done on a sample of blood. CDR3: CASSFASGNYEQYF. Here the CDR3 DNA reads TGTGCCAGCAGCTTTGCTAGCGGGAACTACGAGCAGTACTTC.